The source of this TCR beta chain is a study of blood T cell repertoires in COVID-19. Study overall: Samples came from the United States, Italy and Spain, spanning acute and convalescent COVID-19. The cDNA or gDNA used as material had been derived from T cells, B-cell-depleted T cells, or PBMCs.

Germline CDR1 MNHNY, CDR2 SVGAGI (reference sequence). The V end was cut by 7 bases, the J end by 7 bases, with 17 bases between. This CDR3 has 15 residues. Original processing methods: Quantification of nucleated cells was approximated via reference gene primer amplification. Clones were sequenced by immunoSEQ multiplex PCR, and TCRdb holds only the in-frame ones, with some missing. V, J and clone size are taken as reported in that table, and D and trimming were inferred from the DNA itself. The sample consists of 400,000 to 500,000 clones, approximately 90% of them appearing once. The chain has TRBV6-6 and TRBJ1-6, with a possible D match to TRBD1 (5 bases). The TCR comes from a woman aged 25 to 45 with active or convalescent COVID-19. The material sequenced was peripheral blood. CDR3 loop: CASTTDAAGNSPLHF. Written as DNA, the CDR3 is TGTGCCAGCACGACAGACGCGGCCGGGAATTCACCCCTCCACTTT.